A selection of T cell receptor beta chains follows, all from one sample in a study of cytomegalovirus exposure and HLA in healthy donors. The table came from immunoSEQ multiplex PCR; TCRdb's copy has only in-frame clones and leaves some out. The sample carries some 310,000 clones, approximately 85% recorded once. Specimen: PBMCs. The receptor set was obtained from a man aged 25 to 40 in good health and CMV-seronegative. Both conserved end residues are part of each CDR3. Each record gives: V gene, J gene, CDR3 protein.

v_gene: TRBV7-2
j_gene: TRBJ1-4
CDR3aa: CASSPRAGAGATNEKLFF

v_gene: TRBV10-2
j_gene: TRBJ2-7
CDR3aa: CASRLAGGNYEQYF

v_gene: TRBV18
j_gene: TRBJ1-1
CDR3aa: CAGRERGTEAFF

v_gene: TRBV4-1
j_gene: TRBJ1-2
CDR3aa: CASSPPFRGKNGYTF

v_gene: TRBV19
j_gene: TRBJ2-2
CDR3aa: CASSITGTGPGELFF

v_gene: TRBV29-1
j_gene: TRBJ1-1
CDR3aa: CSATSGGVNTEAFF

v_gene: TRBV4-3
j_gene: TRBJ1-3
CDR3aa: CASSQDAAGGNTIYF

v_gene: TRBV2
j_gene: TRBJ1-5
CDR3aa: CASSVIQANQPQHF

v_gene: TRBV7-2
j_gene: TRBJ2-1
CDR3aa: CASSSPDRSNEQFF

v_gene: TRBV19
j_gene: TRBJ1-3
CDR3aa: CASGTGPGNTIYF

v_gene: TRBV18
j_gene: TRBJ1-5
CDR3aa: CASSTDVNQPQHF

v_gene: TRBV5-6
j_gene: TRBJ2-3
CDR3aa: CASSLVRDTQYF

v_gene: TRBV2
j_gene: TRBJ2-3
CDR3aa: CASSEFLAGRGTQYF

v_gene: TRBV7-2
j_gene: TRBJ2-2
CDR3aa: CASSSKTGNTGELFF

v_gene: TRBV15
j_gene: TRBJ2-5
CDR3aa: CACARTGFSNPETQYF

v_gene: TRBV6-5
j_gene: TRBJ1-1
CDR3aa: CASRRQGLTEAFF

v_gene: TRBV6-1
j_gene: TRBJ1-6
CDR3aa: CASSDLRGRGYSPLHF

v_gene: TRBV5-1
j_gene: TRBJ1-4
CDR3aa: CASSPGDSREKLFF

v_gene: TRBV6-5
j_gene: TRBJ2-5
CDR3aa: CASSYSSLAGAETQYF

v_gene: TRBV15
j_gene: TRBJ1-6
CDR3aa: CATSREVRSPLHF

v_gene: TRBV9
j_gene: TRBJ1-2
CDR3aa: CASSLGQAVSGYTF

v_gene: TRBV7-9
j_gene: TRBJ2-7
CDR3aa: CASSLRLPPYEQYF

v_gene: TRBV18
j_gene: TRBJ1-1
CDR3aa: CASSPTGYTEAFF

v_gene: TRBV7-8
j_gene: TRBJ2-4
CDR3aa: CASSLGGTGALGIQYF

v_gene: TRBV27
j_gene: TRBJ1-1
CDR3aa: CASSLGTSMNTEAFF

v_gene: TRBV10-2
j_gene: TRBJ1-4
CDR3aa: CASGQEKLFF

v_gene: TRBV27
j_gene: TRBJ1-2
CDR3aa: CASSGVNGGYGYTF

v_gene: TRBV4-1
j_gene: TRBJ1-2
CDR3aa: CASSQPGQGAWGYTF

v_gene: TRBV6-6
j_gene: TRBJ1-2
CDR3aa: CASSYSAGGETRVF

v_gene: TRBV6-6
j_gene: TRBJ2-7
CDR3aa: CASGTGVVEQYF

v_gene: TRBV20-1
j_gene: TRBJ2-7
CDR3aa: CSARDYYAQYF

v_gene: TRBV4-1
j_gene: TRBJ1-3
CDR3aa: CASSQEGRRGLLGGNTIYF

v_gene: TRBV6-5
j_gene: TRBJ1-5
CDR3aa: CASSYLGQGYQPQHF

v_gene: TRBV19
j_gene: TRBJ1-6
CDR3aa: CASGTVNSPLHF

v_gene: TRBV18
j_gene: TRBJ1-2
CDR3aa: CASSQQGDRNYGYTF

v_gene: TRBV19
j_gene: TRBJ2-1
CDR3aa: CASSINPGQGNEQFF

v_gene: TRBV6-5
j_gene: TRBJ2-3
CDR3aa: CASSYKLQGTDTQYF

v_gene: TRBV18
j_gene: TRBJ1-3
CDR3aa: CASSPVLGTGQGNTIYF

v_gene: TRBV5-1
j_gene: TRBJ1-5
CDR3aa: CASSLEGGTGQPQHF

v_gene: TRBV7-9
j_gene: TRBJ2-1
CDR3aa: CASSLGGRGNEQFF

v_gene: TRBV7-7
j_gene: TRBJ2-3
CDR3aa: CASSPTGLATDTQYF

v_gene: TRBV6-1
j_gene: TRBJ1-4
CDR3aa: CASSGDSRKLFF

v_gene: TRBV4-1
j_gene: TRBJ2-2
CDR3aa: CASSQVLAGVNTGELFF

v_gene: TRBV13
j_gene: TRBJ2-7
CDR3aa: CASSPRKGGSYEQYF

v_gene: TRBV6-5
j_gene: TRBJ2-1
CDR3aa: CASSSAGGYNEQFF

v_gene: TRBV4-3
j_gene: TRBJ2-4
CDR3aa: CASSHWTSGKNIQYF

v_gene: TRBV2
j_gene: TRBJ2-7
CDR3aa: CASSLPGTGLYEQYF

v_gene: TRBV5-1
j_gene: TRBJ2-7
CDR3aa: CASTSGQGGLGQYF

v_gene: TRBV7-9
j_gene: TRBJ2-3
CDR3aa: CASSNAGLTDTQYF